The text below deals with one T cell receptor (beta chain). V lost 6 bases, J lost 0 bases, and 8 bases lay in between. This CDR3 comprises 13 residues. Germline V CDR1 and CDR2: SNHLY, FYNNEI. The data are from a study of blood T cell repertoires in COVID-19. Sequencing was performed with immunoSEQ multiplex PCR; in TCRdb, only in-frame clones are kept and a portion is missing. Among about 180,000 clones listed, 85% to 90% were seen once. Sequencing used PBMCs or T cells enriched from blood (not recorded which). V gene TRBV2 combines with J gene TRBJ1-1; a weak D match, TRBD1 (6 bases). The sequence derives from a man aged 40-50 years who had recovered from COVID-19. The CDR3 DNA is TGTGCCAGCAGAGGGGGTCTGAACACTGAAGCTTTCTTT. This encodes CASRGGLNTEAFF.